This TCR beta chain was found in a study of T-cell reconstitution after alpha-beta-depleted transplantation in children. In this sample, this clonotype turned up a few times. This CDR3 region has 11 residues. CDR1 SQVTM and CDR2 ANQGSEA come from the germline V gene. V was clipped by 7 bases and J by 11 bases, with 17 bases between them. TCRbeta library construction was performed incorporating unique molecular identifiers. One entry per CDR3 protein, called by TCRdb with MiXCR from the PCR reads. The sample consists of over 200,000 distinct CDR3 sequences, 8% to 9.5% of them appearing once. The material sequenced was PBMCs from the stem cell graft donor, taken from the stem cell graft. The sequence came from a human donor who donated a stem cell graft to a child with acute lymphoblastic leukemia. The rearrangement uses TRBV29-1 and TRBJ1-1; possible D gene TRBD1, 5 bases. CDR3 DNA sequence: TGCAGCGGGCGGGACGAATCCCGGGCTTTCTTT. Protein: CSGRDESRAFF.